A selection of T cell receptor beta chains follows, all from one sample in a study of CD8 T cells in ankylosing spondylitis. TCRdb re-called the 5' RACE reads through MiXCR, storing one row per CDR3 protein. Of 200,000 to 250,000 distinct CDR3 sequences in the sample, approximately 24% were seen once. The sequenced sample was blood, either unsorted or a sorted T cell fraction (not recorded which). Source of these receptors: a male donor with ankylosing spondylitis or in good health (not recorded which). Each CDR3 is given with its conserved first and last residue. D genes are given only for firm matches. A row's size may be missing; if present it is once, few, many or a size class.

d_gene	j_gene	abundance	v_gene	CDR3nt	CDR3aa
NA	TRBJ1-4	few	TRBV7-9	TGTGCCAGCAGCTTAACAGGGGAAAAACTGTTTTTT	CASSLTGEKLFF
NA	TRBJ2-1	NA	TRBV20-1	TGCAGGGCCTCTGATAGCTCCTACAATGAGCAGTTCTTC	CRASDSSYNEQFF
NA	TRBJ2-2	NA	TRBV29-1	TGCAGCGCCCGGGACCCGAGGACCGGGGAGCTGTTTTTT	CSARDPRTGELFF
NA	TRBJ2-5	NA	TRBV29-1	TGCAGCGTAGTGGGACCGCTGCAAGAGACCCAGTACTTC	CSVVGPLQETQYF
NA	TRBJ2-2	many	TRBV24-1	TGTGCCACCAGTGACCCTAGGAACACCGGGGAGCTGTTTTTT	CATSDPRNTGELFF
NA	TRBJ2-5	few	TRBV4-1	TGCGCCAGCAGCCAACTCCAGGGGCGCGGGGAGACCCAGTACTTC	CASSQLQGRGETQYF
TRBD2	TRBJ2-1	NA	TRBV3-1	TGTGCCATCAGTGGGACGTATTCTAGCGGGGGCTCCTACAATGAGCAGTTCTTC	CAISGTYSSGGSYNEQFF
NA	TRBJ2-7	few	TRBV21-1	TGTGCCAGCAGCAAAAAAGGCAGAGGTACTAGCGGGAGGGACTACGAGCAGTACTTC	CASSKKGRGTSGRDYEQYF
TRBD1	TRBJ2-3	NA	TRBV19	TGTGCCAGTAGTCGACCGGGACAGGGGGCAGATACGCAGTATTTT	CASSRPGQGADTQYF
NA	TRBJ2-7	NA	TRBV20-1	TGCAGTGCTAGGCTTGGGCCGGGGGAGCAGTACTTC	CSARLGPGEQYF
TRBD1	TRBJ2-1	NA	TRBV5-4	TGTGCCAGCAGCCAAGTTCTGGGACAGAACAATGAGCAGTTCTTC	CASSQVLGQNNEQFF